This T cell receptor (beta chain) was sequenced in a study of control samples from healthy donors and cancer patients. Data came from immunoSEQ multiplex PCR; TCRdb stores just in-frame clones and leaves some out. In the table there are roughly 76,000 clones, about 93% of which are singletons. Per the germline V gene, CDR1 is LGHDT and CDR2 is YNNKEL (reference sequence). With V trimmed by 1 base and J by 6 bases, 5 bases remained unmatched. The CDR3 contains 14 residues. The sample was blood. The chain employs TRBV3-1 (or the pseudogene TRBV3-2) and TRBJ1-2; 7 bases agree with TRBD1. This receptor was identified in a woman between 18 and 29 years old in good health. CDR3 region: CASSQVGQSDGYTF. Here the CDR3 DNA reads TGTGCCAGCAGCCAAGTGGGACAGTCCGATGGCTACACCTTC.